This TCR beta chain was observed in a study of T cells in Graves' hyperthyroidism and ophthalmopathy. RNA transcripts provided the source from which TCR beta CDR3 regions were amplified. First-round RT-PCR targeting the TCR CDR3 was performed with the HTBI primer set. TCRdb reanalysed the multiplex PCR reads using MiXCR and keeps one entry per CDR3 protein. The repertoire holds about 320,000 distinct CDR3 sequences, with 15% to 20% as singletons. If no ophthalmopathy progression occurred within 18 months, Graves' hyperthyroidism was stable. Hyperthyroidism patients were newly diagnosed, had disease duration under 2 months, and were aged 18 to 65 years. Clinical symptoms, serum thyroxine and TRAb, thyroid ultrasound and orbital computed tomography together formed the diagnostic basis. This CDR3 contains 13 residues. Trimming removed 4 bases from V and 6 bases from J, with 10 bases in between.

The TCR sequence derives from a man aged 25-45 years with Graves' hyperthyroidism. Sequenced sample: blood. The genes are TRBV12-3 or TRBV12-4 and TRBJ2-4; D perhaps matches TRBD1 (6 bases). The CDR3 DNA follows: TGTGCCAGCAGTTCCCTAGGGGGAAACATTCAGTACTTC. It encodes CASSSLGGNIQYF.